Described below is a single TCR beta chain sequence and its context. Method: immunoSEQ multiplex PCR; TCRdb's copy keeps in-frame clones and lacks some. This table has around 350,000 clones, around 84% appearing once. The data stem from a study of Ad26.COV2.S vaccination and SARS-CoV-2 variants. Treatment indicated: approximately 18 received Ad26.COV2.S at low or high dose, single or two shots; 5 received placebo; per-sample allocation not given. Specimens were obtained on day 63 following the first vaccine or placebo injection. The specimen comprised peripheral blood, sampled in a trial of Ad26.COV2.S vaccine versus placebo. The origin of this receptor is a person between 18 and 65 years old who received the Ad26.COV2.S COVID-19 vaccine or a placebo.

In DNA form, the CDR3 reads TGTGCCAGCAGACAGACAGGGAGAAGCTCTGGGGCCAACGTCCTGACTTTC. As protein: CASRQTGRSSGANVLTF. This chain joins TRBV3-1 (or the pseudogene TRBV3-2) and TRBJ2-6; 7 bases map to TRBD1. This CDR3 is 17 amino acids long. Germline CDR1 LGHDT, CDR2 YNNKEL (reference sequence). V trimming: 6 bases; J trimming: 0 bases; junction bases outside the gene matches: 8.